The 4 T cell receptor beta chains below come from one sample, sequenced in a study of blood T cell repertoires in COVID-19. TCRdb's copy holds only in-frame clones and misses some; the assay was immunoSEQ multiplex PCR. In the table there are about 230,000 clones, roughly 85% of which are singletons. The sequenced sample was PBMCs or T cells enriched from blood (not recorded which). Every receptor here comes from a man aged 25-40 years who had recovered from COVID-19.

The V call is TRBV28, the J call TRBJ1-3, with D possibly TRBD1 on 5 matching bases. The germline CDR1 and CDR2 sequences are MDHEN and SYDVKM. V shed 8 bases and J shed 4 bases, with 15 bases lying between them. The length of the CDR3 is 14 residues. The CDR3 DNA sequence: TGTGCCAGCGGCTCCCCGGGGGAAGGAAACACCATATATTTT. It codes for CASGSPGEGNTIYF.

As DNA, the CDR3 is TGTGCCTGGAGTGCCTACAGGGGGCTTGGCTACACCTTC. Residues: CAWSAYRGLGYTF. The rearrangement uses TRBV30 and TRBJ1-2, with 9 bases matching TRBD1. The J segment lost 7 bases and the V segment lost 1 base, leaving 4 bases of the junction unmatched. The CDR3 has 13 residues. The germline CDR1 and CDR2 sequences are GTSNPN and SVGIG (reference sequence).

The gene calls are TRBV5-1 and TRBJ1-1; maybe TRBD1 (5 bases). Between the trimmed V and J ends, which lost 0 bases and 4 bases, there was a span of 19 bases. The CDR3 sequence is 17 residues long. Looked up from germline, CDR1 is SGHRS and CDR2 is YFSETQ. The CDR3 sequence is CASSLGVGATFGTEAFF. The DNA of the CDR3 is TGCGCCAGCAGCTTGGGCGTAGGGGCCACCTTCGGCACTGAAGCTTTCTTT.

Comments on this clone: The sample has other DNA sequences that encode this CDR3 too. The chain uses TRBV3-1 (or the pseudogene TRBV3-2) and TRBJ1-1; no reliable D call. This CDR3 contains 13 residues. V was clipped by 0 bases and J by 5 bases, with 7 bases between them. In germline, CDR1 is LGHDT, CDR2 YNNKEL (reference sequence). Here the CDR3 DNA reads TGTGCCAGCAGCCAAGATCGAGGAACTGAAGCTTTCTTT. Protein sequence: CASSQDRGTEAFF.